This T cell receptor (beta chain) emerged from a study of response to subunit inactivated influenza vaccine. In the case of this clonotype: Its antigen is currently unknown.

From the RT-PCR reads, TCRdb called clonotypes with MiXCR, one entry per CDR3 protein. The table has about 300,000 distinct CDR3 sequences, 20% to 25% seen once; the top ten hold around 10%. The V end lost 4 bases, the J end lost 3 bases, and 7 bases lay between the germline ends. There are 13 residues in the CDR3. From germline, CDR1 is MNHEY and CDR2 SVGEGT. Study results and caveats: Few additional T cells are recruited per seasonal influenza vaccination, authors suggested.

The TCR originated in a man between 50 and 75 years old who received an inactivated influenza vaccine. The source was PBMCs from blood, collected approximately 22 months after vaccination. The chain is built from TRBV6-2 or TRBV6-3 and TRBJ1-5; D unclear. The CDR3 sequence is CASSSLANQPQHF. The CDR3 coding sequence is TGTGCCAGCAGTTCCCTGGCCAATCAGCCCCAGCATTTT.